This TCR beta chain stems from a study of cytomegalovirus exposure and HLA in healthy donors. Whole-study context: Of about 400 genotyped donors, 81% clustered with self-reported Caucasian donors.

Vbeta (60) and Jbeta (13) primers were used in the PCR. The table came from immunoSEQ multiplex PCR; TCRdb's copy has only in-frame clones and leaves some out. The sample consists of some 120,000 clones, around 77% of them appearing once. Details on this clone: Its antigen is unknown.

Findings and caveats of the study: Some V segments, TRBV6-2 and TRBV6-3 among them, were indistinguishable and were therefore excluded. The investigators catalogued 150 to 200 TCR beta chains as cytomegalovirus-associated.

This CDR3 region has 16 residues. CDR1 and CDR2 from the germline V gene are MDHEN and SYDVKM. Trimming took 5 bases from V and 4 from J; bases not matched to a gene: 8. The rearrangement joins TRBV28 to TRBJ1-5; TRBD1 matches at 10 bases. This receptor was taken from a man between 45 and 60 years old in good health and CMV-seronegative. The sequenced sample consisted of PBMCs. This chain's CDR3 is CASSQGDRGGNQPQHF. The CDR3, as DNA: TGTGCCAGCAGTCAAGGGGACAGGGGAGGTAATCAGCCCCAGCATTTT.